This section outlines one T cell receptor (beta chain) sequence together with its context. Its antigen is not known. Per germline, CDR1 GTSNPN and CDR2 SVGIG (reference sequence). Trimming shortened V by 0 bases and J by 5 bases, and 13 bases separated the two germline ends. This CDR3 spans 14 amino acids. This sample was included in a study of T cell responses to AZD1222 COVID-19 vaccine. Assay used: immunoSEQ multiplex PCR; TCRdb lists only in-frame clones, some missing. The repertoire consists of fewer than 120,000 clones, with 88% occurring once and the leading ten covering over 1.5%. Overall study results and limits: Clonal diversity was possibly underestimated, and white British individuals and females predominated among donors. Targeting of unmutated variant regions was reportedly seen in nearly half of spike-specific TCRs.

This sequence joins TRBV30 and TRBJ1-1; a possible D gene is TRBD1 (5 bases). The sequences come from peripheral blood, collected on day 0 of AZD1222 vaccination. This receptor was taken from an adult in good health. This CDR3 is CAWSVSRGGTEAFF. The CDR3 coding sequence is TGTGCCTGGAGTGTCAGTAGGGGAGGGACTGAAGCTTTCTTT.